What follows describes a single TCR beta chain. Its specificity is not known. The V and J ends lost 3 bases and 5 bases, in that order; junction bases with no gene match: 6. Germline lookup yields CDR1 SNHLY and CDR2 FYNNEI. This CDR3 has 15 residues. TCRdb keeps only in-frame clones here, not all; method: immunoSEQ multiplex PCR. The table includes fewer than 65,000 clones, about nine tenths detected once. These data come from a study of OX40 agonist ivuxolimab in advanced cancers. Study-wide findings and caveats: CD4+ and CD8+ blood T cells expanded clonally by week 6 at 0.1 to 3.0 mg/kg.

This receptor was obtained from an adult with an advanced solid tumor such as melanoma, head and neck, liver or kidney cancer. V usage is TRBV2 and J usage is TRBJ2-5, with 10 bases aligning to TRBD2. Sequencing was performed on CD4+ or CD8+ T cells sorted from blood, taken in a trial of the OX40 agonist ivuxolimab. CDR3 amino acids: CASSESGRARETQYF. In nucleotides, the CDR3 is TGTGCCAGCAGTGAGAGCGGGAGGGCCCGGGAGACCCAGTACTTC.